The source of this TCR beta chain is a study of tumor-infiltrating lymphocytes in glioblastoma multiforme. Findings of the study overall: Just one glioblastoma patient contributed to the TCR-mutation comparison.

TCRB libraries came from RNA via three nested multiplex PCR rounds. TCRdb called the multiplex PCR reads again in MiXCR, with one record for every CDR3 protein. The sample holds approximately 12,000 distinct CDR3 sequences, approximately 68% seen once. This clonotype showed up just once. The antigen is unknown. There are 20 residues in the CDR3. The ends were cut back, 7 bases at V and 4 bases at J, with 31 bases in the middle. Germline V lookup: CDR1 SGHAT, CDR2 FQNNGV. The chain links TRBV11-2 to TRBJ2-2, with a possible D match to TRBD2 (5 bases). The source of this sequence is a male donor with glioblastoma. The sequencing input was brain tumor tissue. The CDR3 region is CASTPSFGQGLALTTGELFF. The CDR3 nucleotides read TGTGCCAGCACCCCCTCATTCGGCCAAGGGCTAGCTTTAACCACCGGGGAGCTGTTTTTT.